This TCR beta chain was obtained from a study of shared clonotypes between healthy human individuals. General study findings and limits: Sharing across four donors was highest in naive CD4 (roughly 5%) and lowest in memory CD8 (about 0.4%). Lower generation probabilities were found for non-shared clonotypes than for those shared by all four donors. Memory subsets generally showed smaller estimated richness than naive subsets did.

The assay ran at deep level. Assay used: immunoSEQ multiplex PCR; TCRdb lists only in-frame clones, some missing. The repertoire consists of about 2.4 million clones, with 90% to 95% occurring once and the leading ten covering over 0.12%. J lost 0 bases, V lost 4 bases, and 4 bases had no gene match. The CDR3 contains 15 residues. The germline CDR1 and CDR2 sequences are SEHNR and FQNEAQ (reference sequence). To note about this clone: Its antigen is as yet unknown.

The clonotype comes from a man between 18 and 29 years old in good health. The chain joins TRBV7-9 to TRBJ2-5; 8 bases match TRBD2. Sequenced material: naive CD4+ T cells sorted from blood. Noted subset: CD45RA+ positively selected. In DNA form, the CDR3 reads TGTGCCAGCAGCTACGGCGGGAGGTACCAAGAGACCCAGTACTTC. It codes for CASSYGGRYQETQYF.